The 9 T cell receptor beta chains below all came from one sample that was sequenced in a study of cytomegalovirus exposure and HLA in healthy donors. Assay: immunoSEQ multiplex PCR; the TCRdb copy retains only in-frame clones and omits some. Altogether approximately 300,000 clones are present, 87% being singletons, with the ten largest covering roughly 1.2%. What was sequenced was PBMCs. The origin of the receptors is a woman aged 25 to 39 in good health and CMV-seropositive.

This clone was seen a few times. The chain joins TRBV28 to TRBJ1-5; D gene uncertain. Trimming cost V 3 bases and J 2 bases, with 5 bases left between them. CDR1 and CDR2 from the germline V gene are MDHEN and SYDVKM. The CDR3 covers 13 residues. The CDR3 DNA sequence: TGTGCCAGCAGTTTCTCAGGCAATCAGCCCCAGCATTTT. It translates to CASSFSGNQPQHF.

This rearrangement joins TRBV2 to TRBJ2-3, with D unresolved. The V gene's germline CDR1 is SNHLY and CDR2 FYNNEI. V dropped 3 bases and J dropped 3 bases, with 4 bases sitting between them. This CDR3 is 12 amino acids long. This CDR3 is CASSDLTDTQYF. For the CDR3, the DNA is TGTGCCAGCAGTGATTTGACAGATACGCAGTATTTT.

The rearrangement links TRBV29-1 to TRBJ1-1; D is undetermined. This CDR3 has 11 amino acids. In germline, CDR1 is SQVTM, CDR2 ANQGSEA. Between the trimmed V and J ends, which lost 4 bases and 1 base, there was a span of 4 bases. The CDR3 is CSVVQNTEAFF. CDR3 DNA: TGCAGCGTTGTTCAGAACACTGAAGCTTTCTTT.

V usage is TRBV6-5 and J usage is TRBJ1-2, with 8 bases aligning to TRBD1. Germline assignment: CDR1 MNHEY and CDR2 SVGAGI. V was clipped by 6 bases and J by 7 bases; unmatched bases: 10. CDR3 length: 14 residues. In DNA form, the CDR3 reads TGTGCCAGCAGGGTCCTCGACAGGGGCTTTGGCTACACCTTC. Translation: CASRVLDRGFGYTF.

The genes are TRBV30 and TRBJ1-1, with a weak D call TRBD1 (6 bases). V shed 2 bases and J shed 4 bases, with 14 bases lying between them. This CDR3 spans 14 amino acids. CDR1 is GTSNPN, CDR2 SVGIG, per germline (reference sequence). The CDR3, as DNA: TGTGCCTGGAGTAAGAACAGGGCTCTCACTGAAGCTTTCTTT. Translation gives CAWSKNRALTEAFF.

Here the CDR3 reads CASSRLGGLNEKLFF. DNA of the CDR3: TGTGCCAGCAGCAGGCTAGGGGGACTTAATGAAAAACTGTTTTTT. J is TRBJ1-4 and V is TRBV12-1. TRBV12-1 is shown as a pseudogene. CDR3 length: 15 residues.

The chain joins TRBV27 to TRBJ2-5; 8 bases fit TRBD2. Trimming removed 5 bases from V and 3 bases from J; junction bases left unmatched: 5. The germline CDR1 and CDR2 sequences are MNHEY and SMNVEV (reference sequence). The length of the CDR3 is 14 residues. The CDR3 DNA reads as TGTGCCAGCAGTCAACTGGGACTAGAAGAGACCCAGTACTTC. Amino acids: CASSQLGLEETQYF.

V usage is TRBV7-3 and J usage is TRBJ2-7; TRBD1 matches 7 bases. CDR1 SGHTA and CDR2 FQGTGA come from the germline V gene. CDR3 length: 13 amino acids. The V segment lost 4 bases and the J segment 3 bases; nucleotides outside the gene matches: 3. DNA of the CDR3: TGTGCCAGCAGCTCTTCAGGGGGCTACGAGCAGTACTTC. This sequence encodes CASSSSGGYEQYF.

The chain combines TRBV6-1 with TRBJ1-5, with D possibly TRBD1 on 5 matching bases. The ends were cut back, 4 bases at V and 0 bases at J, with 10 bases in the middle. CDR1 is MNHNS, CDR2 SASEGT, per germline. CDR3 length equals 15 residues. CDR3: CASSVDSYSNQPQHF. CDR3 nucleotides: TGTGCCAGCAGTGTTGACAGTTATAGCAATCAGCCCCAGCATTTT.